The 28 T cell receptor beta chains presented below share a single source sample, sequenced in a study of T cell changes during pregnancy in multiple sclerosis. Here immunoSEQ multiplex PCR was the method, and the copy in TCRdb shows in-frame clones only, minus some. In the table there are 50,000 to 65,000 clones, roughly nine tenths of which are singletons. The sample consisted of CD4+ T cells from peripheral blood mononuclear cells, taken in the third trimester of pregnancy. The receptors shown here come from a female donor with multiple sclerosis, enrolled in a pregnancy study.

This clone appeared once. J is TRBJ2-7 and V is TRBV7-2, with D perhaps matching TRBD2 (6 bases). The CDR3 spans 14 residues. V shed 2 bases and J shed 3 bases, with 11 bases lying between them. Germline values: CDR1 SGHTA, CDR2 FQGNSA. Here the CDR3 reads CASSLTGRDYEQYF. The CDR3 DNA is TGTGCCAGCAGCTTAACCGGGCGGGACTACGAGCAGTACTTC.

The rearrangement joins TRBV6-5 to TRBJ1-6; D perhaps matches TRBD1 (6 bases). Trimming shortened V by 6 bases and J by 1 base, and 7 bases separated the two germline ends. The CDR3 is 14 residues long. The V gene's germline CDR1 is MNHEY and CDR2 SVGAGI. As DNA, the CDR3 is TGTGCCAGCAGACAGGGTTCCTATAATTCACCCCTCCACTTT. It yields the protein CASRQGSYNSPLHF.

The DNA of the CDR3 is TGTGCCAGCACCACTACAGGGGGCGTTGGGGAGACCCAGTACTTC. Translated, it gives CASTTTGGVGETQYF. This chain links TRBV6-5 with TRBJ2-5, with 9 bases lining up with TRBD1. CDR3 length: 15 residues. The germline gives CDR1 MNHEY, CDR2 SVGAGI. V shed 7 bases and J 5 bases; nucleotides not matched to a gene: 11.

The CDR3: CASSPAGLAGGISEQFF. The CDR3 DNA reads as TGTGCCAGCTCACCGGCAGGACTAGCGGGGGGGATCAGTGAGCAGTTCTTC. This sequence joins TRBV18 and TRBJ2-1, with TRBD2 matching over 15 bases. The CDR3 is made up of 17 amino acids. Germline lookup yields CDR1 KGHSH and CDR2 LQKENI. V was clipped by 3 bases and J by 9 bases; unmatched bases: 9.

This chain links TRBV7-2 with TRBJ2-7; 10 bases line up with TRBD2. V trimming: 4 bases; J trimming: 1 base; junction bases outside the gene matches: 4. This CDR3 region has 15 residues. Per germline, CDR1 SGHTA and CDR2 FQGNSA. The CDR3 sequence is CASSSTAGGSYEQYF. The CDR3 DNA reads as TGTGCCAGCAGCTCGACAGCGGGGGGGTCCTACGAGCAGTACTTC.

The chain is built from TRBV29-1 and TRBJ2-5, with a tentative D call TRBD2 (6 bases). The CDR3 is 12 residues long. Trimming stripped 7 bases from V and 7 bases from J, with 16 bases between. Germline V gene data show CDR1 as SQVTM and CDR2 as ANQGSEA. Here the CDR3 reads CSAGLPQGTQYF. The CDR3 DNA sequence: TGCAGCGCGGGACTCCCCCAGGGGACCCAGTACTTC.

V is TRBV19 and J is TRBJ1-1; TRBD1 agrees at 12 bases. The germline CDR1 and CDR2 sequences are LNHDA and SQIVND (reference sequence). The CDR3 has 15 amino acids. The trim removed 10 bases at V and 5 bases at J, leaving 11 bases unmatched. The DNA for the CDR3 is TGTGCCACCATGGGGACAGGGGGCGCGGGTACTGAAGCTTTCTTT. Amino acids: CATMGTGGAGTEAFF.

The CDR3 coding sequence is TGTGCCAGCTCGGTAGGGACAGCGGGTTTCTACGAGCAGTACTTC. Translated, it gives CASSVGTAGFYEQYF. The chain couples TRBV6-5 to TRBJ2-7, with a possible D match to TRBD1 (7 bases). Looked up from germline, CDR1 is MNHEY and CDR2 is SVGAGI. This CDR3 contains 15 residues. The V end was cut by 8 bases, the J end by 3 bases, with 20 bases between.

V gene TRBV7-9 combines with J gene TRBJ1-2; 9 nucleotides agree with TRBD1. Per germline, CDR1 SEHNR and CDR2 FQNEAQ (reference sequence). V dropped 5 bases and J dropped 6; count of bases not matched to a gene: 4. The CDR3 is made up of 13 amino acids. CDR3 amino acids: CASSTGQGNGYTF. CDR3 DNA: TGTGCCAGCAGCACCGGACAGGGGAATGGCTACACCTTC.

The chain couples TRBV7-9 to TRBJ2-3, with TRBD2 matching over 9 bases. CDR3 length: 17 residues. Germline assignment: CDR1 SEHNR and CDR2 FQNEAQ (reference sequence). The trim removed 1 base at V and 2 bases at J, leaving 7 bases unmatched. The CDR3 bases are TGTGCCAGCAGCTTAGGTACGGCTAGCGGGAACACAGATACGCAGTATTTT. Amino acids: CASSLGTASGNTDTQYF.

The J gene is TRBJ1-5, the V gene TRBV6-1; 9 nucleotides match TRBD1. Germline CDR1 and CDR2: MNHNS and SASEGT. V shed 3 bases, J shed 1 base, and the junction held 13 bases outside the gene matches. This CDR3 spans 19 amino acids. Here the CDR3 reads CASSELDRGFIGSNQPQHF. Written as DNA, the CDR3 is TGTGCCAGCAGTGAGTTGGACAGGGGATTCATAGGGAGCAATCAGCCCCAGCATTTT.

The chain links TRBV7-3 to TRBJ2-2; 7 nucleotides agree with TRBD1. Losses at the gene ends were 5 bases for V and 1 base for J; bases not matched to a gene: 4. Germline V gene lookup returns CDR1 SGHTA and CDR2 FQGTGA. CDR3 length equals 15 residues. The DNA for the CDR3 is TGTGCCAGCAGCCCTCGGACAGGGAACACCGGGGAGCTGTTTTTT. This translates into CASSPRTGNTGELFF.

This chain connects TRBV5-6 to TRBJ2-5; TRBD1 matches at 8 bases. The V and J ends lost 4 bases and 2 bases, in that order; junction bases with no gene match: 7. The CDR3 sequence is 15 residues long. Germline values: CDR1 SGHDT, CDR2 YYEEEE. The chain's CDR3 is CASSPDRGIQETQYF. CDR3 bases: TGTGCCAGCAGCCCCGACAGGGGTATTCAAGAGACCCAGTACTTC.

The rearrangement joins TRBV21-1 to TRBJ2-5; the table's TRBD1 call for D was not verified on the DNA. TRBV21-1 is termed a pseudogene. This CDR3 has 16 amino acids. The CDR3 bases are TGTGCCAGCAGCAATCGCGACAGGGGGCGCGGAAAGACCCAGTACTTC. Amino acid sequence: CASSNRDRGRGKTQYF.

Only one count was recorded for this clone. The CDR3, as DNA: TGTGCCAGCAATAGGAGGGGGGGGCCCTCCTACGAGCAGTACTTC. Translated, it gives CASNRRGGPSYEQYF. V usage is TRBV7-9 and J usage is TRBJ2-7; TRBD2 is a possible D gene (7 bases). V was pared by 7 bases and J by 0 bases, with 16 bases between. CDR3 length equals 15 residues. Germline loops: CDR1 SEHNR, CDR2 FQNEAQ (reference sequence).

The J gene is TRBJ2-3, the V gene TRBV7-7, with 7 bases lining up with TRBD1. Per germline, CDR1 SSHAT and CDR2 FNYEAQ (reference sequence). V lost 8 bases, J lost 4 bases, and 9 bases stayed unmatched. This CDR3 spans 14 amino acids. CDR3 bases: TGTGCCAGCGGTCCGACAGGGTCCGCAGATACGCAGTATTTT. Translated, it gives CASGPTGSADTQYF.

The chain is built from TRBV5-1 and TRBJ1-2; D is undetermined. The germline V gene encodes CDR1 SGHRS and CDR2 YFSETQ. The CDR3 runs to 13 residues. Trimming removed 6 bases at V and 3 bases at J, with 12 bases between. The CDR3 DNA sequence: TGCGCCAGCAAAGAAGAACAGCACTATGGCTACACCTTC. It codes for CASKEEQHYGYTF.

The chain links TRBV7-9 to TRBJ2-7, with 7 nucleotides matching TRBD2. Germline lookup yields CDR1 SEHNR and CDR2 FQNEAQ (reference sequence). The trim removed 5 bases at V and 3 bases at J, leaving 1 base unmatched. The CDR3 spans 12 residues. CDR3 coding DNA: TGTGCCAGCAGCCGGGGGGTCTACGAGCAGTACTTC. Protein product: CASSRGVYEQYF.

This rearrangement joins TRBV6-5 to TRBJ1-2, with 8 positions matching TRBD1. Germline V gene data show CDR1 as MNHEY and CDR2 as SVGAGI. With V trimmed by 5 bases and J by 1 base, 3 bases remained unmatched. This CDR3 comprises 14 residues. The CDR3 DNA is TGTGCCAGCAGTAAGGACAGGGATAACTATGGCTACACCTTC. Translated, it gives CASSKDRDNYGYTF.

The chain employs TRBV4-1 and TRBJ2-5; 8 bases are shared with TRBD1. CDR1 and CDR2 from the germline V gene are MGHRA and YSYEKL. The V and J ends lost 1 base and 2 bases, in that order; junction bases with no gene match: 3. This CDR3 is 15 amino acids long. As DNA, the CDR3 is TGCGCCAGCAGCCAAGGGACAGGGAGGCAAGAGACCCAGTACTTC. Encoded protein: CASSQGTGRQETQYF.

The chain uses TRBV7-2 and TRBJ2-5; maybe TRBD1 (6 bases). The CDR3 is 14 residues long. V lost 1 base, J lost 5 bases, and 11 bases lay in between. Germline assignment: CDR1 SGHTA and CDR2 FQGNSA. CDR3 in amino acids: CASSLGQGWETQYF. The CDR3, as DNA: TGTGCCAGCAGCTTAGGGCAGGGGTGGGAGACCCAGTACTTC.

CDR3 nucleotide sequence: TGTGCCAGCACCTTGACTGGCACAGATACGCAGTATTTT. Encoded protein: CASTLTGTDTQYF. The gene calls are TRBV27 and TRBJ2-3; no clear D gene. The CDR3 runs to 13 residues. V was trimmed by 7 bases and J by 1 base, leaving 9 bases between them. Germline loops: CDR1 MNHEY, CDR2 SMNVEV (reference sequence).

The J gene is TRBJ2-3, the V gene TRBV2; D perhaps matches TRBD2 (6 bases). The CDR3 extends over 14 amino acids. CDR1 SNHLY and CDR2 FYNNEI come from the germline V gene. Trimming left V 3 bases short and J 2 bases short, with 9 bases between. The CDR3 sequence is CASSERDYTDTQYF. In nucleotides, the CDR3 is TGTGCCAGCAGTGAGCGGGATTACACAGATACGCAGTATTTT.

The V and J genes are TRBV7-9 and TRBJ2-7; 7 positions agree with TRBD1. The junction had 6 bases not matched to a gene; V was cut back by 1 base and J by 0 bases. CDR3 length: 16 amino acids. CDR1 and CDR2 from the germline V gene are SEHNR and FQNEAQ (reference sequence). The CDR3 is CASSLGQGSHSYEQYF. CDR3 in DNA: TGTGCCAGCAGCTTAGGACAGGGAAGCCACTCCTACGAGCAGTACTTC.

This sequence joins TRBV12-5 and TRBJ1-1, with a possible D match to TRBD1 (5 bases). Germline CDR1 is LGHNT and CDR2 is FRNRAP. V lost 1 base and J 0 bases, leaving 15 bases between the germline ends. The CDR3 covers 17 residues. The CDR3 loop is CASGLDSWTPMNTEAFF. In DNA form, the CDR3 reads TGTGCTAGTGGTTTGGACTCGTGGACACCGATGAACACTGAAGCTTTCTTT.

The CDR3 spells CASRPAVPRGTGELFF. The CDR3 nucleotides are TGTGCCAGCAGACCTGCGGTTCCCCGGGGCACCGGGGAGCTGTTTTTT. This chain uses TRBV9 with TRBJ2-2, with D possibly being TRBD2 (5 bases). Germline assignment: CDR1 SGDLS and CDR2 YYNGEE. The V and J ends lost 5 bases and 4 bases respectively, with 18 bases between them. The CDR3 is 16 residues long.

This chain uses TRBV27 with TRBJ2-1; weak D call: TRBD2 (5 bases). Trimming stripped 7 bases from V and 9 bases from J, with 22 bases between. This CDR3 spans 15 amino acids. The germline V gene has CDR1 MNHEY and CDR2 SMNVEV (reference sequence). The chain's CDR3 is CASTPTSGPISEQFF. Here the CDR3 DNA reads TGTGCCAGCACCCCGACCAGCGGCCCCATAAGTGAGCAGTTCTTC.

The chain links TRBV5-6 to TRBJ2-7; maybe TRBD1 (5 bases). Trimming removed 4 bases from V and 0 bases from J, with 11 bases in between. CDR3 length equals 14 residues. Germline values: CDR1 SGHDT, CDR2 YYEEEE. CDR3 in amino acids: CASSTKDSSYEQYF. CDR3 nucleotides: TGTGCCAGCAGCACCAAAGACAGCTCCTACGAGCAGTACTTC.